This record looks at one T cell receptor (beta chain) sequence and its context. The antigen remains unidentified. The data derive from a study of T cell responses to AZD1222 COVID-19 vaccine. Profiled with immunoSEQ multiplex PCR; TCRdb holds only in-frame clones, not every one. Found here are some 200,000 clones, less than 95% of them singletons; the top ten hold over 1.5%. Overall study findings and caveats: In all cases, repertoires were sampled only after the peak T cell response. White British donors predominated, females outnumbered males, and clonal diversity was possibly underestimated. Within unmutated variant regions lay the reported targets of nearly half of spike-specific TCRs. Increases in Spike-specific TCR breadth and depth were seen after two AZD1222 doses.

Germline values: CDR1 MNHEY, CDR2 SMNVEV (reference sequence). Trimming stripped 0 bases from V and 0 bases from J, with 7 bases between. The CDR3 spans 15 residues. This clonotype was sampled from an adult who received the MenACWY meningococcal vaccine as a control. The material was peripheral blood, obtained 28 days after the second dose of the MenACWY control vaccine. The V and J genes are TRBV27 and TRBJ2-3; no firm D call. The CDR3 DNA reads as TGTGCCAGCAGTTTATCACCTCTTAGCACAGATACGCAGTATTTT. Residues: CASSLSPLSTDTQYF.